The sequence of this TCR beta chain was determined in a study of shared clonotypes between healthy human individuals. General observations from the study: Four donors had around 5.5% of their naive CD4 clonotypes in common.

TCRdb's table, derived via immunoSEQ multiplex PCR, lists solely in-frame clones and lacks some. The data contain approximately 1.1 million clones, around 78% of them seen just once; the ten biggest clones take up around 0.47%. Comments on this clone: No antigen is known for it. A clone one base away is much larger, so this may be a read error. The same CDR3 also results from other DNA sequences found in this sample.

The ends were cut back, 1 base at V and 3 bases at J, with 6 bases in the middle. Germline assignment: CDR1 SGHTA and CDR2 FQGTGA. The CDR3 is made up of 14 amino acids. This sequence joins TRBV7-3 and TRBJ2-2; the D gene is possibly TRBD2 (5 bases). Specimen: memory CD4+ T cells from PBMCs. Subset of the sample: CD45RA-negative fraction. The TCR sequence derives from a man between 18 and 29 years old in good health. Some clones in this sample may be carry-over from other donors' samples. The CDR3 DNA reads as TGTGCCAGCAGCTTAATGCGGGACACCGGGGAGCTGTTTTTT. Translating gives CASSLMRDTGELFF.